These T cell receptor beta chains were read from a single sample in a study of cytomegalovirus exposure and HLA in healthy donors. Profiled with immunoSEQ multiplex PCR; TCRdb holds only in-frame clones, not every one. The sample totals tens of thousands of clones. What was sequenced was PBMCs. The receptor source for this set is a female donor in good health and CMV-seropositive. The CDR3 runs from the conserved cysteine through the conserved F or W. The D gene is left open where the match is weak.

>-|TRBV5-1|TRBJ2-2
TGCGCCAGCACCCAAGAGTCTCCGAACACCGGGGAGCTGTTTTTT
CASTQESPNTGELFF
>-|TRBV5-6|TRBJ2-6
TGTGCCAGCAGCTTGATGGAGGCTGGGGCCAACGTCCTGACTTTC
CASSLMEAGANVLTF
>-|TRBV20-1|TRBJ2-2
TGCAGTGCTGCCACAGCCGGGGAGCTGTTTTTT
CSAATAGELFF
>-|TRBV7-9|TRBJ1-5
TGTGCCAGCAGCCGAGAGGCCAATCAGCCCCAGCATTTT
CASSREANQPQHF
>-|TRBV5-4|TRBJ2-7
TGTGCCAGCAGCTTGCCTGGTGGTTATGGTGTCAGCGTACACGAGCAGTACTTC
CASSLPGGYGVSVHEQYF
>-|TRBV11-3|TRBJ1-2
TGTGCCAGCAGCTTGCTAGGCCAATACTACACCTTC
CASSLLGQYYTF
>-|TRBV4-3|TRBJ1-1
TGCGCCAGCAGCCAAGATGTAGTCCGCGCTGAAGCTTTCTTT
CASSQDVVRAEAFF
>TRBD1|TRBV7-9|TRBJ1-1
TGTGCCAGCAGCTTGACAGGGGTGAACACTGAAGCTTTCTTT
CASSLTGVNTEAFF
>-|TRBV2|TRBJ1-1
TGTGCCAGCAGTGAGGTAGATCGGGCTGAAGCTTTCTTT
CASSEVDRAEAFF
>TRBD2|TRBV18|TRBJ2-7
TGTGCCAGCTCACGGACTAGCGGGGTTCCCTACTTC
CASSRTSGVPYF
>-|TRBV5-6|TRBJ2-5
TGTGCCAGCACCCGACAGTTCGGGACCCAGTACTTC
CASTRQFGTQYF
>-|TRBV7-6|TRBJ2-5
TGTGCCAGAAGCCTCCAAGAGACCCAGTACTTC
CARSLQETQYF
>TRBD1|TRBV4-1|TRBJ1-6
TGCGCCAGCAGCCACGGAGGTTCAGGGGGCGCGTATTCACCCCTACACTTT
CASSHGGSGGAYSPLHF
>-|TRBV6-5|TRBJ1-5
TGTGCCAGCAGTTACGGGGGAGGTCAGCCCCAGCATTTT
CASSYGGGQPQHF
>-|TRBV18|TRBJ2-7
TGTGCCAGCTCCCCCCCACGGGGAGGCTACGAGCAGTACTTC
CASSPPRGGYEQYF
>-|TRBV6-6|TRBJ1-5
TGTGCCAGCAACAAACGGGGGGGCACGGGTCAGCCCCAGCATTTT
CASNKRGGTGQPQHF
>-|TRBV4-3|TRBJ1-4
TGCGCCAGCAGCCAACTGGAGGGAACGGGGGAAAAACTGTTTTTT
CASSQLEGTGEKLFF
>TRBD1|TRBV19|TRBJ2-3
TGTGCCAGTGGGGGACAGGGGATTTCCATGGCAGATACGCAGTATTTT
CASGGQGISMADTQYF
>-|TRBV5-1|TRBJ2-3
TGCGCCAGCAGCTTGGGAATCCTGGGGAGTGCAGATACGCAGTATTTT
CASSLGILGSADTQYF
>TRBD1|TRBV5-8|TRBJ2-7
TGTGCCAGCAGCACCAGACGCTTGACAGGGGACTTTAATTTAAGCGAGCAGTACTTC
CASSTRRLTGDFNLSEQYF
>-|TRBV6-5|TRBJ1-6
TGTGCCAGCAAACTAGACAGGAACTTTAATTCACCCCTCCACTTT
CASKLDRNFNSPLHF
>-|TRBV18|TRBJ2-6
TGTGCCACCACTTCCGGGGGTCCAGGGGCCAACGTCCTGACTTTC
CATTSGGPGANVLTF
>-|TRBV7-9|TRBJ2-7
TGTGCCAGCAGCTTATCCACAGGGCCCTTTTACGAGCAGTACTTC
CASSLSTGPFYEQYF
>TRBD1|TRBV28|TRBJ1-5
TGTGCCAGCAGCCATTCCCGGGACAGGGTCGCGGCCCATCAGCCCCAGCATTTT
CASSHSRDRVAAHQPQHF
>TRBD1|TRBV30|TRBJ2-7
TGTGCCTGGACTGCTCGGACAGGAGCTTACGAGCAGTACTTC
CAWTARTGAYEQYF
>TRBD2|TRBV7-2|TRBJ2-5
TGTGCCAGCAGACCACCCGGGCTAGCGGCGGAGACCCAGTACTTC
CASRPPGLAAETQYF
>-|TRBV6-1|TRBJ1-5
TGTGCCAGCACCCCAGGGCTCCGGCAGCCCCAGCATTTT
CASTPGLRQPQHF
>-|TRBV7-2|TRBJ2-7
TGTGCCAGCAGGGGGACAAATGGAAAGGGGTACGAGCAGTACTTC
CASRGTNGKGYEQYF
>-|TRBV6-6|TRBJ1-1
TGTGCCAGCAGCCCTTTACAGGGTACCACTGAAGCTTTCTTT
CASSPLQGTTEAFF
>-|TRBV18|TRBJ1-2
TGTGCCAGCTCACCGGACAGAGCTAACTATGGCTACACCTTC
CASSPDRANYGYTF
>TRBD1|TRBV2|TRBJ1-1
TGTGCCAGCACGGGACAGGGAAACACTGAAGCTTTCTTT
CASTGQGNTEAFF
>TRBD2|TRBV9|TRBJ2-7
TGTGCCAGCAGCGTAGACGGCGGGGGCGAGCAGTACTTC
CASSVDGGGEQYF